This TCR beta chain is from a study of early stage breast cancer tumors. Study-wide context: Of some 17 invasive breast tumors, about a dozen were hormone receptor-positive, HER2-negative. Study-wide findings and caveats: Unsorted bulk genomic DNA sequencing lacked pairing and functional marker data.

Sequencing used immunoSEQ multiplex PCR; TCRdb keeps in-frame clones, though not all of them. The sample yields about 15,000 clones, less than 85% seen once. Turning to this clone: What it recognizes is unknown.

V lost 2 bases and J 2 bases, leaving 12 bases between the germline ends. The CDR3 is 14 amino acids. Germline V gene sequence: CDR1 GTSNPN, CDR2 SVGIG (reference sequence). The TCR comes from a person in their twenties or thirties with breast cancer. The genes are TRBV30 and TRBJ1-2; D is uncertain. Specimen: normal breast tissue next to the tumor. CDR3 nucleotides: TGTGCCTGGAGTTCCCGGGGTACCAACTATGGCTACACCTTC. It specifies CAWSSRGTNYGYTF.